These 26 T cell receptor beta chains came from one sample sequenced in a study of neurological immune-mediated disorders (dated by TCRdb to the late 2010s). The library relied on 5' RACE. Sequenced on an Illumina HiSeq 2500. The public reads were quality trimmed at Q25 with fastp and then assembled into clones with MiXCR by TCRdb, keeping productive beta chains. Each entry is one CDR3 protein sequence, shown with its most common DNA and genes. A total of 50,000 to 60,000 distinct CDR3 sequences appear in this sample, 4% of them only once. The ten top clones hold 1.9% of the sample. The material sequenced was CD4+ T cells from blood. These receptors originate from a woman aged 40 to 50 with multiple sclerosis.

This clonotype has ten or more counts. The chain carries TRBV5-1 and TRBJ1-2; D is uncertain. The V gene lost 5 bases and the J gene lost 1 base, with 6 bases spanning the gap. The CDR3 length is 12 residues. Germline V gives CDR1 SGHRS, CDR2 YFSETQ. The DNA of the CDR3 is TGCGCCAGCAGGGGCGGTAACTATGGCTACACCTTC. It yields the protein CASRGGNYGYTF.

This clonotype came up many times. The rearrangement joins TRBV7-9 to TRBJ1-1, with D perhaps matching TRBD1 (6 bases). CDR3 length equals 12 residues. Germline V gives CDR1 SEHNR, CDR2 FQNEAQ (reference sequence). The V end was cut by 1 base, the J end by 10 bases, with 10 bases between. In DNA form, the CDR3 reads TGTGCCAGCAGCTTAGGAGAGGGGGGAGCTTTCTTT. Its translation is CASSLGEGGAFF.

This clonotype was counted at least ten times. This chain links TRBV10-3 with TRBJ2-3; 8 nucleotides line up with TRBD2. CDR1 and CDR2 (germline): ENHRY, SYGVKD. This CDR3 is 16 amino acids long. The trim removed 6 bases at V and 6 bases at J, leaving 14 bases unmatched. Here the CDR3 reads CAIRPERGSWGDTQYF. Here the CDR3 DNA reads TGTGCCATCAGGCCTGAGCGGGGGTCATGGGGGGATACGCAGTATTTT.

This clonotype was found many times. The CDR3 coding sequence is TGTGCCAGCTCACCACCGGGACACCGAGAGACCGGGGAGCTGTTTTTT. It codes for CASSPPGHRETGELFF. V usage is TRBV18 and J usage is TRBJ2-2; a possible D gene is TRBD1 (6 bases). The CDR3 consists of 16 residues. The V end lost 0 bases, the J end lost 5 bases, and 13 bases lay between the germline ends. The germline V gene encodes CDR1 KGHSH and CDR2 LQKENI.

This clonotype has ten or more counts. J is TRBJ1-1 and V is TRBV18; 10 bases fit TRBD1. The germline gives CDR1 KGHSH, CDR2 LQKENI. The CDR3 totals 16 residues. J was trimmed by 5 bases and V by 1 base; bases with no gene match: 7. The CDR3 bases are TGTGCCAGCTCACCACTCGGCGGACAGGGGGGGACTGAAGCTTTCTTT. Amino acids: CASSPLGGQGGTEAFF.

This clonotype was seen ten or more times. The chain joins TRBV20-1 to TRBJ2-3; no clear D gene. This CDR3 has 15 residues. The V gene lost 0 bases and the J gene lost 5 bases, with 15 bases spanning the gap. Germline V lookup: CDR1 DFQATT, CDR2 SNEGSKA (reference sequence). The CDR3, as DNA: TGCAGTGCTAGAGATGTCAGAAGCGTTGGAGATACGCAGTATTTT. This translates into CSARDVRSVGDTQYF.

This clonotype occurred many times. The CDR3 DNA is TGTGCCACCAGTACACCCCTAGGGGCCTTTGAAAAACTGTTTTTT. It encodes CATSTPLGAFEKLFF. The rearrangement links TRBV15 to TRBJ1-4; D may be TRBD1 (5 bases). Trimming took off 6 bases at V and 7 bases at J, with 18 bases between the two ends. The CDR3 covers 15 residues. In germline, CDR1 is LNHNV, CDR2 YYDKDF (reference sequence).

This clonotype was counted at least ten times. This chain links TRBV2 with TRBJ2-1; D unresolved. CDR1 is SNHLY and CDR2 is FYNNEI in the germline V gene. The CDR3 covers 13 residues. Trimming took 5 bases from V and 7 from J, leaving 12 bases between them. CDR3 nucleotide sequence: TGTGCCAGCAGTCCGACCTTCTTGAATGAGCAGTTCTTC. Protein: CASSPTFLNEQFF.

This clonotype was counted ten times or more. The chain recombines TRBV7-6 with TRBJ2-7, with 9 bases matching TRBD2. The CDR3 is 15 residues long. In germline, CDR1 is SGHVS, CDR2 FNYEAQ. Unmatched junction bases numbered 8, after V lost 5 bases and J lost 3 bases. The CDR3 DNA follows: TGTGCCAGCAGCAAGGGACTAGCAGCGGTCTACGAGCAGTACTTC. It translates to CASSKGLAAVYEQYF.

The table lists this clonotype with a few counts. V and J are TRBV18 and TRBJ1-1; D perhaps matches TRBD1 (6 bases). Trimming shortened V by 1 base and J by 4 bases, and 10 bases separated the two germline ends. The CDR3 extends over 14 amino acids. Germline CDR1 and CDR2: KGHSH and LQKENI. CDR3 nucleotides: TGTGCCAGCTCACCACTACAGGGAGGCACTGAAGCTTTCTTT. Protein sequence: CASSPLQGGTEAFF. Filled out from reference TRBV18 and TRBJ1-1, the complete variable domain reads NAGVMQNPRHLVRRRGQEARLRCSPMKGHSHVYWYRQLPEEGLKFMVYLQKENIIDESGMPKERFSAEFPKEGPSILRIQQVVRGDSAAYFCASSPLQGGTEAFFGQGTRLTVV.

This clonotype has a count of ten or more. This sequence joins TRBV18 and TRBJ1-2; 9 bases fit TRBD1. The trim removed 8 bases at V and 12 bases at J, leaving 13 bases unmatched. This CDR3 contains 13 residues. CDR1 and CDR2 from the germline V gene are KGHSH and LQKENI. CDR3 region: CASHRDRGDLNTF. CDR3 DNA sequence: TGTGCCAGCCACCGTGACAGGGGGGATTTGAACACCTTC.

This clonotype was counted at least ten times. The V gene is TRBV12-3 or TRBV12-4, the J gene TRBJ1-2; D gene unclear. The CDR3 length is 13 residues. The germline V and J ends were trimmed by 3 bases and 3 bases, with 8 bases remaining between them. CDR3 nucleotides: TGTGCCAGCAGTTTTGGTCAGCACTATGGCTACACCTTC. The encoded protein is CASSFGQHYGYTF.

The table lists this clonotype with many counts. This chain links TRBV6-1 with TRBJ2-3; D might be TRBD1 (5 bases). Germline V gives CDR1 MNHNS, CDR2 SASEGT. V gave up 3 bases and J gave up 0 bases, with 7 bases separating them. The CDR3 covers 14 residues. The chain's CDR3 is CASSESGSTDTQYF. The CDR3 bases are TGTGCCAGCAGTGAGTCAGGGAGCACAGATACGCAGTATTTT.

This clonotype was observed at least ten times. V gene TRBV27 combines with J gene TRBJ2-7; 8 positions agree with TRBD1. V was pared by 5 bases and J by 2 bases, with 8 bases of the junction left unmatched. The germline V gene encodes CDR1 MNHEY and CDR2 SMNVEV (reference sequence). The CDR3 runs 15 residues. CDR3 sequence (DNA): TGTGCCAGCAGTCGGTACGGGACAGGTACCTACGAGCAGTACTTC. Protein: CASSRYGTGTYEQYF.

This clonotype was seen repeatedly, ten times or more. The V and J genes are TRBV5-1 and TRBJ1-1; tentative D call: TRBD1 (6 bases). Trimming removed 7 bases at V and 0 bases at J, with 13 bases between. The CDR3 length is 14 residues. Germline assignment: CDR1 SGHRS and CDR2 YFSETQ. Here the CDR3 reads CASESGHMNTEAFF. In nucleotides, the CDR3 is TGCGCCAGCGAATCGGGACACATGAACACTGAAGCTTTCTTT. The entire variable domain, with the rest obtained from reference TRBV5-1 and TRBJ1-1, is as follows: KAGVTQTPRYLIKTRGQQVTLSCSPISGHRSVSWYQQTPGQGLQFLFEYFSETQRNKGNFPGRFSGRQFSNSRSEMNVSTLELGDSALYLCASESGHMNTEAFFGQGTRLTVV.

This clonotype was detected many times. The genes are TRBV20-1 and TRBJ2-3, with D maybe TRBD2 (6 bases). CDR1 is DFQATT and CDR2 is SNEGSKA in the germline V gene (reference sequence). The CDR3 has 16 residues. V lost 3 bases and J 6 bases, leaving 22 bases between the germline ends. CDR3 sequence (DNA): TGCAGTGCTAGTTCCGATTCGACTAGTAAGCTGGATACGCAGTATTTT. Amino acids: CSASSDSTSKLDTQYF.

This clonotype was detected many times. This chain uses TRBV5-1 with TRBJ1-1; D is uncertain. The CDR3 contains 13 residues. CDR1 and CDR2 from the germline V gene are SGHRS and YFSETQ. Between the trimmed V and J ends, which lost 5 bases and 5 bases, there was a span of 13 bases. CDR3 bases: TGCGCCAGCAGGAGAGAGTCGGGGACTGAAGCTTTCTTT. Its protein product is CASRRESGTEAFF.

This clonotype was observed many times. The V gene is TRBV2, the J gene TRBJ2-7, with a weak D call TRBD1 (7 bases). The CDR3 has 12 amino acids. Germline CDR1 SNHLY, CDR2 FYNNEI. V lost 3 bases to trimming and J lost 7 bases, with 10 bases between them. The CDR3 spells CASSETGREQYF. The CDR3, as DNA: TGTGCCAGCAGTGAGACAGGGAGGGAGCAGTACTTC.

At least ten counts were recorded for this clonotype. The V gene is TRBV4-1, the J gene TRBJ2-3; 13 nucleotides align to TRBD2. Germline V CDR1 and CDR2: MGHRA, YSYEKL. Trimming took 4 bases from V and 7 from J; bases not matched to a gene: 11. The CDR3 spans 17 residues. The CDR3: CASSPGLAGASRHTQYF. The CDR3 bases are TGCGCCAGCAGCCCTGGACTAGCGGGGGCGTCAAGGCATACGCAGTATTTT.

Ten or more counts support this clonotype. The V and J genes are TRBV6-6 and TRBJ1-2, with D perhaps matching TRBD1 (5 bases). The length of the CDR3 is 14 residues. The germline V and J ends were trimmed by 6 bases and 2 bases, with 13 bases remaining between them. Germline CDR1 is MNHNY and CDR2 is SVGAGI (reference sequence). DNA of the CDR3: TGTGCCAGCAGCCCCGGGGGAGCCAACTATGGCTACACCTTC. Encoded protein: CASSPGGANYGYTF.

This clonotype was observed at least ten times. This chain uses TRBV5-1 with TRBJ2-1, with 10 bases lining up with TRBD1. Germline CDR1 SGHRS, CDR2 YFSETQ. This CDR3 region has 15 residues. Trimming removed 4 bases from V and 3 bases from J; junction bases left unmatched: 4. Here the CDR3 DNA reads TGCGCCAGCAGCGGTCGGGACAGGGGCTACAATGAGCAGTTCTTC. It specifies CASSGRDRGYNEQFF.

Many counts were recorded for this clonotype. The chain couples TRBV7-2 to TRBJ1-1; a weak D match, TRBD1 (6 bases). CDR3 length: 15 amino acids. Per the germline V gene, CDR1 is SGHTA and CDR2 is FQGNSA. V was cut by 5 bases and J by 3 bases, with 16 bases left in between. The CDR3 DNA follows: TGTGCCAGCAGCCTACGATTAGGGGGGCACACTGAAGCTTTCTTT. Translating it yields CASSLRLGGHTEAFF.

This clonotype came up many times. The V call is TRBV20-1, the J call TRBJ1-5; TRBD1 agrees at 7 bases. Germline loops: CDR1 DFQATT, CDR2 SNEGSKA (reference sequence). V was clipped by 0 bases and J by 3 bases; unmatched bases: 17. The length of the CDR3 is 19 residues. CDR3 protein: CSARERGLGQRFLNQPQHF. The CDR3 nucleotides read TGCAGTGCTAGAGAAAGGGGCTTGGGACAGAGATTTCTCAATCAGCCCCAGCATTTT.

This clonotype has at least ten counts. The chain recombines TRBV7-9 with TRBJ2-7, with 10 bases fitting TRBD2. This CDR3 spans 15 amino acids. Trimming at V came to 1 base and at J to 4 bases, leaving 4 bases not matched to a gene. Looked up from germline, CDR1 is SEHNR and CDR2 is FQNEAQ (reference sequence). The CDR3: CASSLGPSGGYEQYF. CDR3 in DNA: TGTGCCAGCAGCTTAGGGCCTAGCGGGGGATACGAGCAGTACTTC.

This clonotype was counted ten times or more. This sequence joins TRBV12-3 or TRBV12-4 and TRBJ1-5; D not resolved. V was cut by 2 bases and J by 6 bases, with 5 bases left in between. CDR3 size: 12 residues. The CDR3 nucleotides read TGTGCCAGCAGTTTACGGGGTCAGCCCCAGCATTTT. Residues: CASSLRGQPQHF.

The sample holds many counts of this clonotype. The J gene is TRBJ2-3, the V gene TRBV5-1, with unresolved D. The germline V gene has CDR1 SGHRS and CDR2 YFSETQ. CDR3 length equals 16 residues. Trimming took off 2 bases at V and 0 bases at J, with 13 bases between the two ends. The CDR3 DNA sequence: TGCGCCAGCAGCTTCCTCGTTTTAGGGAGCACAGATACGCAGTATTTT. Amino acids: CASSFLVLGSTDTQYF.